This T cell receptor beta chain was found in a study of blood T cell repertoires in COVID-19 (TCRdb year 2020). At the level of the whole study: Samples from collaborators originated in the United States, Italy and Spain and spanned both the acute and convalescent phases of COVID-19. Nearly every sample came with metadata listing a de-identified subject ID, COVID-19 status, age in years and sex. Where available, HLA class I and class II types were taken from metadata supplied by the sample provider and were not determined by assay-based typing. The dataset comprised deeply sampled blood TCRbeta repertoires from subjects exposed to, actively infected with, or recovered from COVID-19. The prospective study material was composed of cDNA or gDNA derived from T cells, B-cell-depleted T cells, or PBMCs. The samples were drawn from two sources: the first 160 participants of the ongoing ImmuneRACE study, and 950 to 1,500 subjects contributed by 6 global collaborators. The repertoires were made available in a free public database intended to serve as a resource for research on the immune response to SARS-CoV-2. Summary of the overall study and its limitations: Clinical and demographic metadata were provided uncurated, with the amount varying by source and participant.

Participants in the prospective study were aged about 18 to 90 years, lived in approximately 26 United States geographic areas, and enrolled through a virtual design. To assign participants to cohorts, the prospective study relied on clinical history that participants themselves reported in a screening survey and a study questionnaire. For ImmuneRACE Cohort 3, a participant was defined as recovered based on two consecutive negative NP/OP PCR tests, clearance by a healthcare professional, or resolution of symptoms. Each participant in the prospective study had whole blood, serum and a nasopharyngeal or oropharyngeal swab collected by mobile phlebotomists. Additional blood draws and questionnaires over a 2-month period could optionally be provided by prospective study participants. Before DNA extraction, prospective study blood samples were shipped either frozen or at room temperature. The junction shows trimming of 4 bases on V and 0 bases on J, and the gene matches do not reach 9 bases of it. The germline V gene supplies CDR1 MDHEN and CDR2 SYDVKM. The CDR3 numbers 18 residues from cysteine through phenylalanine. Here the CDR3 DNA is all that survives: 54 bases in frame from base 1.

In this sample, this clone turned up a few times. Its antigen remains undetermined. Base quality data are lacking; no much larger clone is found one base away. TCRbeta CDR3 regions were amplified from genomic DNA by means of the immunoSEQ Assay, a bias-controlled multiplex PCR. For the original study's pipeline: Nucleated cell counts per sample were estimated from amplification of reference gene primers within the assay. To quantify the absolute abundance of each unique TCRbeta CDR3 rearrangement, sequence reads were collapsed and filtered. Productive Simpson clonality was computed per sample as the square root of Simpson's diversity index over productive rearrangements. TCRdb carries this immuneACCESS record with in-frame sequences only. Its versions omit some clonotypes, under half of them owing to an unresolved V gene in the studies checked, with the rest unexplained. V and J calls and clone size are given by that table; D and trimming were obtained from the DNA. The sample includes approximately 280,000 clones, with roughly 91% observed a single time. Approximately 2% of the sample is held by the ten biggest clonotypes.

The source material was PBMCs or T cells enriched from blood (not recorded which). This TCR was recovered from a woman aged 60-70 years who had recovered from COVID-19. The rearrangement joined TRBV28 to TRBJ2-2; 9 nucleotides in the junction match TRBD2. The CDR3 here reads CASSWPVTSGSNTGELFF. Here is the DNA: TGTGCCAGCAGTTGGCCCGTAACTAGCGGGTCGAACACCGGGGAGCTGTTTTTT. With the portions outside the CDR3 filled from the reference TRBV28 and TRBJ2-2 genes, the complete variable region becomes DVKVTQSSRYLVKRTGEKVFLECVQDMDHENMFWYRQDPGLGLRLIYFSYDVKMKEKGDIPEGYSVSREKKERFSLILESASTNQTSMYLCASSWPVTSGSNTGELFFGEGSRLTVL.